This T cell receptor beta chain emerged from a study of CXCR3-negative and CXCR3-positive naive CD8 T cells. The CDR3 runs 16 residues. The authors prepared UMI-labeled TRB cDNA libraries by 5' RACE. TCRdb reprocessed the 5' RACE reads and keeps a single row for each CDR3 protein, giving no DNA. The listing records some 150,000 distinct CDR3 sequences. Study-level results: Comparison of naive cells showed more hydrophobic TRB CDR3s in CXCR3-positive than in CXCR3-negative naive cells. The study found comparably high diversity in both naive subsets and much lower diversity in memory CD8+ cells.

Turning to this clonotype: The antigen is unknown.

The chain employs TRBV12-3 or TRBV12-4 and TRBJ2-5; lacking DNA, the TRBD1 call made by TCRdb goes unchecked. The sequence came from a human donor in good health. Some clones in this sample may be carry-over from other donors' samples. The specimen was naive CXCR3+ CD8+ T cells from blood. Subset of the sample: CD45RO-CCR7+CD27+CD95- naive CD8+ T cells expressing CXCR3 (TNR3+). This chain's CDR3 is CASSTGLGNYRETQYF.